What follows is one TCR beta chain and its context. V lost 4 bases and J lost 7; bases outside the gene matches: 9. From germline, CDR1 is SGHNT and CDR2 YYREEE (reference sequence). CDR3 length: 16 amino acids. The data were obtained in a study of technical replicates of blood from several donors. Assay used: immunoSEQ multiplex PCR; TCRdb lists only in-frame clones, some missing. Of around 79,000 clones detected, more than 85% appear once; the ten largest clones hold 0.3% to 0.45%. This sequence originates from a human donor in good health. Some clones in this sample may be carry-over from other donors' samples. The V gene is TRBV5-4, the J gene TRBJ2-1; 12 bases agree with TRBD2. The sample was T cells isolated from PBMCs. In DNA, the CDR3 is TGTGCCAGCAGCGGTCGTCAAGGGACTAGCGGGAATGAGCAGTTCTTC. It encodes CASSGRQGTSGNEQFF.